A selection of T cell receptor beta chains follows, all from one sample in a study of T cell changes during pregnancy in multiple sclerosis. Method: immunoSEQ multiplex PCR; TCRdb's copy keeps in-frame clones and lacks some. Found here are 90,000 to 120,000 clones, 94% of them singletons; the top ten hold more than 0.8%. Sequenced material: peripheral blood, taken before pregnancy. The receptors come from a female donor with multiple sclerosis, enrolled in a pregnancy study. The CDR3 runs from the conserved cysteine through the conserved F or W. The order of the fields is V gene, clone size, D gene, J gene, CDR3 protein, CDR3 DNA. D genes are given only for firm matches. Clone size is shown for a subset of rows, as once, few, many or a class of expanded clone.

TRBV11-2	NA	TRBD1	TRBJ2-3	CASGGTGPADTQYF	TGTGCCAGCGGCGGGACAGGGCCCGCAGATACGCAGTATTTT
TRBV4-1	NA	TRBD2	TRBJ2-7	CASSLGGLAGGSSSYEQYF	TGCGCCAGCAGCCTTGGGGGACTAGCGGGAGGTAGTAGCTCCTACGAGCAGTACTTC
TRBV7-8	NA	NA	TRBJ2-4	CASSLDGETIQYF	TGTGCCAGCAGCTTAGACGGAGAGACCATTCAGTACTTC
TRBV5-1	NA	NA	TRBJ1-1	CASSPAGNTEAFF	TGCGCCAGCAGCCCTGCGGGGAACACTGAAGCTTTCTTT
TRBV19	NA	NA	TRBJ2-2	CASSPGLNTGELFF	TGTGCCAGTAGTCCCGGACTGAACACCGGGGAGCTGTTTTTT
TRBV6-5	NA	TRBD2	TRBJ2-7	CASSFTSGSEYEQYF	TGTGCCAGCAGTTTCACTAGCGGGAGCGAGTACGAGCAGTACTTC
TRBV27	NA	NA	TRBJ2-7	CASSKGGSYEQYF	TGTGCCAGCAGCAAGGGAGGCTCCTACGAGCAGTACTTC
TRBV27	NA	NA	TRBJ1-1	CASSQGTTEAFF	TGTGCCAGCAGTCAGGGTACCACTGAAGCTTTCTTT
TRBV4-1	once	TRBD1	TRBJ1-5	CASSHGQGAQPQHF	TGCGCCAGCAGCCATGGACAGGGGGCTCAGCCCCAGCATTTT
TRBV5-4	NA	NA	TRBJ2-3	CASSLGSKSTDTQYF	TGTGCCAGCAGCTTGGGAAGCAAGAGCACAGATACGCAGTATTTT
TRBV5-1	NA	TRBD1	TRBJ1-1	CASSSRQGDTEAFF	TGCGCCAGCAGCTCTAGACAGGGCGACACTGAAGCTTTCTTT
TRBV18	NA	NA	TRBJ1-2	CASSPPSPTYGYTF	TGTGCCAGCTCACCACCGTCGCCTACCTATGGCTACACCTTC
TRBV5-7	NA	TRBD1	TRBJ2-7	CASLTGTGKVPYEQYF	TGTGCCAGCCTTACCGGGACAGGGAAGGTACCCTACGAGCAGTACTTC
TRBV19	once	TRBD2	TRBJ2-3	CATIPRAGGSYTQYF	TGTGCCACCATCCCCAGAGCGGGAGGATCGTATACGCAGTATTTT
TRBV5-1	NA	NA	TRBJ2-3	CASSFERGNRDTQYF	TGCGCCAGCAGCTTTGAGAGAGGGAACAGAGATACGCAGTATTTT
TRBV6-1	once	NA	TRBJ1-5	CASSEAPVKLPQHF	TGTGCCAGCAGTGAAGCTCCGGTAAAGCTGCCCCAGCATTTT
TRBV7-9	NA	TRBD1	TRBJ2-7	CASSSTGGEQYF	TGTGCCAGCAGCTCTACAGGGGGAGAGCAGTACTTC
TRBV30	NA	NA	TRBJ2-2	CAWSGQVSTGELFF	TGTGCCTGGAGTGGGCAGGTTAGCACCGGGGAGCTGTTTTTT
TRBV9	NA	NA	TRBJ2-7	CASSALSVSIGIHEQYF	TGTGCCAGCAGCGCCCTCTCCGTGTCGATCGGGATCCACGAGCAGTACTTC
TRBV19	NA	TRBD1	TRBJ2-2	CASNIFGQAPGELFF	TGTGCCAGTAACATCTTTGGACAGGCCCCCGGGGAGCTGTTTTTT
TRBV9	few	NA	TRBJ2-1	CASSVGDINEQFF	TGTGCCAGCAGCGTGGGAGATATCAATGAGCAGTTCTTC
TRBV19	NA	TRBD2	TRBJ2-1	CASSSGRSYNEQFF	TGTGCCAGTAGTAGCGGGAGGTCTTACAATGAGCAGTTCTTC
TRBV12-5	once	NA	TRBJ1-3	CASGLAQTGIGNTIYF	TGTGCTAGTGGTTTGGCCCAGACAGGCATCGGAAACACCATATATTTT
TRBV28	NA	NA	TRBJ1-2	CASSLAQGHYGYTF	TGTGCCAGCAGTTTAGCCCAGGGTCACTATGGCTACACCTTC
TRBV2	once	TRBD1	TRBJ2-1	CASTGTGYNEQFF	TGTGCCAGCACCGGGACAGGATACAATGAGCAGTTCTTC
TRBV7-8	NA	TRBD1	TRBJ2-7	CASSPRGTGGFHEQYF	TGTGCCAGCAGCCCGAGGGGGACAGGAGGATTCCACGAGCAGTACTTC
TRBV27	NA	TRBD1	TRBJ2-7	CASSLGTGAYEQYF	TGTGCCAGCAGTTTAGGGACAGGGGCCTACGAGCAGTACTTC
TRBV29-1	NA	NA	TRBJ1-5	CSVGTGNQPQHF	TGCAGCGTCGGAACAGGGAATCAGCCCCAGCATTTT
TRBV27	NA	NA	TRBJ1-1	CASSLGRATEAFF	TGTGCCAGCAGTCTGGGGAGGGCCACTGAAGCTTTCTTT
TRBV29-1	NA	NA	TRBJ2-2	CSVGSPGQNTGELFF	TGCAGCGTCGGATCCCCGGGACAGAACACCGGGGAGCTGTTTTTT
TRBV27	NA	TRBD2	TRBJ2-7	CASSILAGALYEQYF	TGTGCCAGCAGTATACTAGCGGGAGCTCTCTACGAGCAGTACTTC
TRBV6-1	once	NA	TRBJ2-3	CASGGAHDTQYF	TGTGCCAGCGGCGGGGCCCATGATACGCAGTATTTT
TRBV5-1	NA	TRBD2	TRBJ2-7	CASSPTSSGRGTYEQYF	TGCGCCAGCAGCCCCACCTCTAGCGGGAGGGGCACCTACGAGCAGTACTTC
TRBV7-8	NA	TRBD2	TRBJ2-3	CASSPIAGGPDTQYF	TGTGCCAGCAGCCCCATAGCGGGAGGGCCGGATACGCAGTATTTT
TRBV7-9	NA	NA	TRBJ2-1	CASRPTGIYNEQFF	TGTGCCAGCAGGCCAACAGGGATCTACAATGAGCAGTTCTTC
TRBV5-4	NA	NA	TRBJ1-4	CASSLEPILSTGEKLFF	TGTGCCAGCAGCTTGGAACCAATCTTATCGACGGGAGAAAAACTGTTTTTT
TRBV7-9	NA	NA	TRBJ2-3	CASSLIADLPTDTQYF	TGTGCCAGCAGCTTAATAGCGGACCTGCCCACAGATACGCAGTATTTT
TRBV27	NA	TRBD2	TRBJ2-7	CADQTRLASYEQYF	TGTGCCGACCAAACCCGACTAGCTTCCTACGAGCAGTACTTC
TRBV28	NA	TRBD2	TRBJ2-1	CASRPSSGSSNEQFF	TGTGCCAGCAGGCCATCAAGCGGGAGTTCCAATGAGCAGTTCTTC
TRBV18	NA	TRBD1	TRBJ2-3	CASSLTGTGLGTDTQYF	TGTGCCAGCTCACTAACCGGGACAGGGTTGGGCACAGATACGCAGTATTTT
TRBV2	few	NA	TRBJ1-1	CASSLDGGNTEAFF	TGTGCCAGCAGTTTGGATGGCGGGAACACTGAAGCTTTCTTT
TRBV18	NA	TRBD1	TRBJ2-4	CASSPLSGQGYF	TGTGCCAGCTCACCCCTAAGCGGACAGGGGTACTTC
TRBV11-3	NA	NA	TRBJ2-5	CASSLGRRDTDQETQYF	TGTGCCAGCAGCTTAGGCCGTCGGGACACCGATCAAGAGACCCAGTACTTC
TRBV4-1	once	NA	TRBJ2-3	CASSQVDMRNRVGTDTQYF	TGCGCCAGCAGCCAAGTGGATATGCGAAACAGGGTCGGCACAGATACGCAGTATTTT
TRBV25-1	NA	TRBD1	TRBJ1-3	CASRTGAGNTIYF	TGTGCCAGCAGGACAGGGGCTGGAAACACCATATATTTT
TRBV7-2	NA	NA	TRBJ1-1	CASSFSGAEAFF	TGTGCCAGCAGCTTTTCCGGTGCTGAAGCTTTCTTT
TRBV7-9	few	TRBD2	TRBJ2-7	CASSIPIAGRVEQYF	TGTGCCAGCAGCATCCCCATAGCGGGCCGAGTCGAGCAGTACTTC
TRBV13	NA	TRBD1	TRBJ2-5	CASSFPGGETQYF	TGTGCCAGCAGCTTCCCAGGGGGAGAGACCCAGTACTTC
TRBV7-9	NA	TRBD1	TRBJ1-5	CASSSTGERPQHF	TGTGCCAGCAGTTCTACAGGGGAGCGGCCCCAGCATTTT
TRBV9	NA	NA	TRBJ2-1	CASSVATTSGSEQFF	TGTGCCAGCAGCGTAGCTACTACGAGCGGCAGTGAGCAGTTCTTC